This T cell receptor beta chain derives from a study of cytomegalovirus exposure and HLA in healthy donors. TCRdb's table, derived via immunoSEQ multiplex PCR, lists solely in-frame clones and lacks some. The table has 78,000 or so clones, over 90% seen once. Trimming took off 7 bases at V and 6 bases at J, with 12 bases between the two ends. This CDR3 comprises 13 residues. Germline CDR1 is MNHEY and CDR2 is SMNVEV (reference sequence). The sequenced sample consisted of PBMCs. The source of this sequence is a woman aged 18-35 years in good health and CMV-seropositive. V gene TRBV27 combines with J gene TRBJ2-2; tentative D call: TRBD1 (5 bases). The CDR3 spells CASTAGLSGELFF. DNA for the CDR3: TGTGCCAGCACTGCAGGGCTGTCCGGGGAGCTGTTTTTT.